This T cell receptor beta chain was observed in a study of OX40 agonist ivuxolimab in advanced cancers. The wider study: Partial responses were seen in three patients, one with hepatocellular carcinoma and two with cutaneous melanoma. Study-level findings and limits: By week 6 at 0.1 to 3.0 mg/kg, blood CD4+ and CD8+ T cells had expanded clonally.

As concerns this clone: Its target is not known.

Germline CDR1 reads ENHRY; CDR2 reads SYGVKD. There are 19 residues in the CDR3. V was pared by 0 bases and J by 6 bases, with 27 bases between. Measured with immunoSEQ multiplex PCR; TCRdb has only the in-frame clones, and not every one. Altogether fewer than 85,000 clones are present, about 86% being singletons, with the ten largest covering over 0.9%. This specimen consisted of CD4+ or CD8+ T cells sorted from blood, obtained in a trial of the OX40 agonist ivuxolimab. This receptor was obtained from an adult with an advanced solid tumor such as melanoma, head and neck, liver or kidney cancer. V usage is TRBV10-3 and J usage is TRBJ2-7; D is possibly TRBD2 (6 bases). The CDR3 is CAISESQLSSRGGPFEQYF. DNA for the CDR3: TGTGCCATCAGTGAGTCGCAATTATCATCTCGCGGAGGGCCTTTCGAGCAGTACTTC.